The 2 T cell receptor beta chains below were found in one sample sequenced in a study of blood T cell repertoires in COVID-19. Assay used: immunoSEQ multiplex PCR; TCRdb lists only in-frame clones, some missing. The sample consists of approximately 400,000 clones, approximately 90% of them appearing once. The sequenced sample was PBMCs or T cells enriched from blood (not recorded which). The source of these receptors is a woman between 18 and 29 years old who had recovered from COVID-19.

This rearrangement joins TRBV24-1 to TRBJ1-2; D is unclear. The V end was cut by 3 bases, the J end by 2 bases, with 6 bases between. Germline loops: CDR1 KGHDR, CDR2 SFDVKD. This CDR3 has 13 residues. CDR3 sequence reads: CATSDGGNYGYTF. The CDR3 DNA follows: TGTGCCACCAGTGATGGAGGGAACTATGGCTACACCTTC.

This sequence joins TRBV27 and TRBJ2-7; 8 bases map to TRBD1. The CDR3 totals 18 residues. Germline V gene lookup returns CDR1 MNHEY and CDR2 SMNVEV (reference sequence). The ends lost 2 bases at V and 2 bases at J; junction bases unmatched: 14. The CDR3 DNA reads TGTGCCAGCAGTTTACGGGCCCTACCCGACAGGGGAGCCTACGAGCAGTACTTC. It encodes CASSLRALPDRGAYEQYF.